This T cell receptor beta chain originates from a study of shared clonotypes between healthy human individuals. The overall study: The composition of the donors was two women and a few men aged 18 to 49.

CD45RO-negative cells were positively selected for CCR7, leaving out terminally differentiated effector memory CD45RA+ cells. HIV-negative, healthy adults without recent acute infections or vaccinations were the donors. The V end lost 3 bases, the J end lost 6 bases, and 12 bases lay between the germline ends. Germline V gene lookup returns CDR1 MDHEN and CDR2 SYDVKM. The CDR3 consists of 13 residues. The assay was immunoSEQ multiplex PCR, and TCRdb's table has in-frame clones only and misses some. Of about 2 million clones in the sample, around 96% were seen once. The chain couples TRBV28 to TRBJ2-7, with a weak D call TRBD2 (6 bases). The source of this sequence is a man between 18 and 29 years old in good health. Sequenced: naive CD8+ T cells sorted from blood. CDR3 coding DNA: TGTGCCAGCAGTTTCGCGGAGGGAAGCGAGCAGTACTTC. Amino acid sequence: CASSFAEGSEQYF.